Below, 21 T cell receptor beta chains from the same sample are listed, as sequenced in a study of T cells in Graves' hyperthyroidism and ophthalmopathy. Amplification of TCR beta CDR3 regions used RNA as the template. When the TCR CDR3 underwent first-round RT-PCR, the HTBI primer set was used. TCRdb recomputed calls from the multiplex PCR reads with MiXCR, one row per CDR3 protein. Of around 190,000 distinct CDR3 sequences listed, 17% are singletons. Sequencing was done on a sample of blood. The receptors stem from a woman aged 50 to 65 with Graves' hyperthyroidism.

V is TRBV30 and J is TRBJ2-7; D is unclear. CDR3 size: 11 residues. Between the trimmed V and J ends, which lost 3 bases and 3 bases, there was a span of 6 bases. Germline-derived CDR1 and CDR2 are GTSNPN and SVGIG (reference sequence). CDR3 residues: CAWRKGYEQYF. The CDR3 DNA follows: TGTGCCTGGAGAAAGGGCTACGAGCAGTACTTC.

In its sample, this clonotype was seen many times. The chain links TRBV6-2 or TRBV6-3 to TRBJ2-3; a possible D gene is TRBD2 (5 bases). V lost 2 bases, J lost 2 bases, and 8 bases lay in between. Germline V gives CDR1 MNHEY, CDR2 SVGEGT. The length of the CDR3 is 14 residues. CDR3 nucleotide sequence: TGTGCCAGCAGTTACCGGGATATCACAGATACGCAGTATTTT. Translation: CASSYRDITDTQYF.

This clonotype was seen ten or more times. The chain combines TRBV28 with TRBJ2-7; possibly TRBD1 or TRBD2 for D (5 bases each). CDR1 MDHEN and CDR2 SYDVKM come from the germline V gene. CDR3 length: 16 amino acids. Trimming removed 7 bases from V and 2 bases from J, with 21 bases in between. CDR3 in DNA: TGTGCCAGCATCGCGGCTTGGGCTCAGGGAGCCTACGAGCAGTACTTC. It specifies CASIAAWAQGAYEQYF.

The chain is built from TRBV11-1 and TRBJ2-7; 11 bases line up with TRBD2. The CDR3 is made up of 14 amino acids. Per the germline V gene, CDR1 is SGHAT and CDR2 is FQDESV (reference sequence). V was pared by 5 bases and J by 6 bases, with 6 bases of the junction left unmatched. Written as DNA, the CDR3 is TGTGCCAGCAGCCCCAGACTAGCGGGGACCGAGCAGTACTTC. Its translation is CASSPRLAGTEQYF.

CDR3 in amino acids: CASSALGTSPTYEQYF. The CDR3, as DNA: TGCGCCAGCAGCGCCCTGGGGACTAGTCCCACCTACGAGCAGTACTTC. This chain links TRBV5-1 with TRBJ2-7, with 8 bases aligning to TRBD2. CDR3 length: 16 amino acids. J lost 2 bases, V lost 4 bases, and 11 bases had no gene match. Germline CDR1 SGHRS, CDR2 YFSETQ.

This clonotype was counted ten times or more. This chain connects TRBV11-2 to TRBJ2-6; no reliable D call. V lost 7 bases, J lost 3 bases, and 4 bases lay in between. The CDR3 spans 12 residues. Germline V lookup: CDR1 SGHAT, CDR2 FQNNGV. The CDR3 DNA reads as TGTGCCAGCACTAGTGGGGCCAACGTCCTGACTTTC. Translation: CASTSGANVLTF.

This clonotype was seen a few times. The chain carries TRBV5-1 and TRBJ1-2; D gene uncertain. The CDR3 is 14 residues long. V lost 0 bases, J lost 5 bases, and 11 bases lay in between. CDR1 SGHRS and CDR2 YFSETQ come from the germline V gene. The CDR3 here is CASSLGDPEYGYTF. CDR3 DNA: TGCGCCAGCAGCTTGGGGGATCCGGAGTATGGCTACACCTTC.

The genes are TRBV7-9 and TRBJ2-1; TRBD2 matches at 8 bases. Looked up from germline, CDR1 is SEHNR and CDR2 is FQNEAQ (reference sequence). After removal of 2 bases from V and 1 base from J, the junction contained 16 bases not matched to a gene. There are 20 residues in the CDR3. CDR3 sequence reads: CASSLSRLAGGRSSYNEQFF. DNA of the CDR3: TGTGCCAGCAGCTTATCCAGATTGGCGGGAGGCCGTTCTTCCTACAATGAGCAGTTCTTC.

Ten or more counts support this clonotype. The gene calls are TRBV24-1 and TRBJ2-1; 11 bases align to TRBD2. The J segment lost 7 bases and the V segment lost 7 bases, leaving 11 bases of the junction unmatched. The CDR3 length is 16 residues. From germline, CDR1 is KGHDR and CDR2 SFDVKD. This chain's CDR3 is CATSLPPGLAVNEQFF. DNA of the CDR3: TGTGCCACCAGCCTGCCCCCGGGACTAGCGGTAAATGAGCAGTTCTTC.

This clonotype was counted at least ten times. The chain has TRBV5-6 and TRBJ1-2, with 7 bases identical to TRBD1. V shed 4 bases and J 4 bases; nucleotides not matched to a gene: 4. Germline CDR1 and CDR2: SGHDT and YYEEEE. The CDR3 length is 13 residues. The CDR3 is CASSPDRTYGYTF. CDR3 nucleotides: TGTGCCAGCAGCCCGGACAGGACCTATGGCTACACCTTC.

The chain joins TRBV19 to TRBJ1-1; D remains unclear. Germline-derived CDR1 and CDR2 are LNHDA and SQIVND (reference sequence). The CDR3 extends over 15 amino acids. V was shortened by 2 bases and J by 0 bases, with 10 bases between the two germline ends. As DNA, the CDR3 is TGTGCCAGTAGTATACAGGTAGCCCTGAACACTGAAGCTTTCTTT. It is translated as CASSIQVALNTEAFF.

This clonotype was detected many times. The rearrangement links TRBV28 to TRBJ2-7; possibly TRBD1 for D (5 bases). Germline CDR1 is MDHEN and CDR2 is SYDVKM. Trimming took off 2 bases at V and 5 bases at J, with 7 bases between the two ends. The CDR3 totals 12 residues. The CDR3 loop is CASSLRGDEQYF. For the CDR3, the DNA is TGTGCCAGCAGTTTAAGGGGTGACGAGCAGTACTTC.

This sequence joins TRBV3-1 and TRBJ1-2, with TRBD1 matching over 9 bases. Germline loops: CDR1 LGHDT, CDR2 YNNKEL (reference sequence). This CDR3 has 18 residues. V dropped 0 bases and J dropped 4; count of bases not matched to a gene: 12. CDR3 sequence reads: CASSQDFAGGTGSYGYTF. As DNA, the CDR3 is TGTGCCAGCAGCCAAGATTTTGCAGGCGGGACAGGGTCCTATGGCTACACCTTC.

The sample holds a few counts of this clonotype. The chain is built from TRBV20-1 and TRBJ2-3; 11 nucleotides agree with TRBD2. This CDR3 is 17 amino acids long. Germline V gene data show CDR1 as DFQATT and CDR2 as SNEGSKA (reference sequence). The V and J ends lost 4 bases and 3 bases, in that order; junction bases with no gene match: 12. The CDR3 sequence: CSATVVAGGGETDTQYF. CDR3 in DNA: TGCAGTGCTACGGTTGTAGCGGGAGGGGGGGAAACAGATACGCAGTATTTT.

This clonotype was detected a few times. This chain connects TRBV29-1 to TRBJ2-1, with TRBD2 identical over 7 bases. V was clipped by 0 bases and J by 5 bases; unmatched bases: 7. CDR3 length: 15 residues. The V gene's germline CDR1 is SQVTM and CDR2 ANQGSEA. CDR3 sequence reads: CSVEDRASGNNEQFF. For the CDR3, the DNA is TGCAGCGTTGAAGATCGGGCTAGCGGTAACAATGAGCAGTTCTTC.

This clonotype was seen at least ten times. The rearrangement joins TRBV2 to TRBJ1-1; D gene uncertain. Trimming removed 8 bases at V and 4 bases at J, with 14 bases between. The CDR3 runs to 13 residues. Per the germline V gene, CDR1 is SNHLY and CDR2 is FYNNEI. Written as DNA, the CDR3 is TGTGCCAGCTCCCCCGACGAGGGCACTGAAGCTTTCTTT. This sequence encodes CASSPDEGTEAFF.

This clonotype has a count of ten or more. The rearrangement uses TRBV7-9 and TRBJ2-2, with a tentative D call TRBD1 (6 bases). The V end lost 3 bases, the J end lost 1 base, and 15 bases lay between the germline ends. Germline values: CDR1 SEHNR, CDR2 FQNEAQ (reference sequence). The CDR3 length is 17 residues. Written as DNA, the CDR3 is TGTGCCAGCAGCTTTGATTTCGGGACAAGGAACACCGGGGAGCTGTTTTTT. It codes for CASSFDFGTRNTGELFF.

Comments on this clonotype: A junction end diverges from the germline sequence, so it may reflect a read error. The chain uses TRBV10-3 and TRBJ2-5, with D tentatively TRBD2 (5 bases). The CDR3 totals 12 residues. Germline CDR1 reads ENHRY; CDR2 reads SYGVKD. The CDR3 spells CTISWKGGTQYF. CDR3 nucleotides: TGTACCATCAGTTGGAAAGGAGGGACCCAGTACTTC.

This clonotype was detected many times. The chain recombines TRBV10-3 with TRBJ1-1; D ambiguous. The V end lost 4 bases, the J end lost 2 bases, and 8 bases lay between the germline ends. The CDR3 is made up of 13 amino acids. CDR1 and CDR2 from the germline V gene are ENHRY and SYGVKD. The chain's CDR3 is CAISGATNTEAFF. The CDR3 nucleotides read TGTGCCATCAGTGGGGCAACAAACACTGAAGCTTTCTTT.

This clonotype has more than one count but fewer than ten. This chain connects TRBV10-3 to TRBJ2-2, with D tentatively TRBD2 (7 bases). The V end lost 10 bases, the J end lost 3 bases, and 15 bases lay between the germline ends. The CDR3 runs to 14 residues. Germline V lookup: CDR1 ENHRY, CDR2 SYGVKD. In DNA, the CDR3 is TGTGCCACCACCCTAGGGGGGGACACCGGGGAGCTGTTTTTT. Translating it yields CATTLGGDTGELFF.

The chain joins TRBV29-1 to TRBJ2-1; D is unclear. The germline V and J ends were trimmed by 4 bases and 8 bases, with 12 bases remaining between them. The germline V gene encodes CDR1 SQVTM and CDR2 ANQGSEA. This CDR3 is 12 amino acids long. CDR3 sequence: CSVVWPTDEQFF. CDR3 bases: TGCAGCGTTGTCTGGCCCACGGATGAGCAGTTCTTC.